This T cell receptor (beta chain) was captured by sequencing in a study of T cells in Graves' hyperthyroidism and ophthalmopathy. Study summary: Peripheral blood was obtained at initial diagnosis, preceding any treatment. Study-wide results and caveats: Most thyroid-expanded clonotypes above 0.001 were also found in blood.

This clonotype has ten or more counts. The antigen is unknown. Investigators excluded patients with uncontrolled infection, other autoimmune disease, pregnancy or lactation. Orbital computed tomography and thyroid ultrasound, together with serum TRAb and thyroxine and clinical symptoms, were used for diagnoses. RNA transcripts served as the template for amplifying TCR beta CDR3 regions. First-round RT-PCR targeting the TCR CDR3 was performed with the HTBI primer set. Each CDR3 protein gets one entry after TCRdb re-called the multiplex PCR reads with MiXCR. The sample has nearly 600,000 distinct CDR3 sequences; approximately 14% are singletons. From germline, CDR1 is SGHTS and CDR2 YDEGEE. V gave up 8 bases and J gave up 1 base; unmatched junction bases: 8. The CDR3 sequence is 14 residues long.

This clonotype was sampled from a woman aged 25 to 45 with Graves' hyperthyroidism that later progressed to Graves' ophthalmopathy. The sample taken for sequencing was blood. The chain carries TRBV5-8 and TRBJ2-7, with TRBD1 matching over 8 bases. The CDR3 spells CASSDRAISYEQYF. In nucleotides, the CDR3 is TGTGCCAGTTCGGACAGGGCGATATCCTACGAGCAGTACTTC.